This record looks at one T cell receptor beta chain sequence and its context. The data originate from a study of blood T cell repertoires in COVID-19. Study summary: The analysed material was cDNA or gDNA that came from T cells, B-cell-depleted T cells, or PBMCs.

TCRdb keeps only in-frame clones here, not all; method: immunoSEQ multiplex PCR. The data contain under 90,000 clones, 75% to 95% of them singletons. Germline V gene data show CDR1 as LNHDA and CDR2 as SQIVND (reference sequence). The CDR3 is made up of 13 amino acids. V lost 3 bases to trimming and J lost 8 bases, with 8 bases between them. The sample was peripheral blood. This clonotype was sampled from a man aged 35 to 55 with COVID-19, enrolled during active disease. The chain has TRBV19 and TRBJ1-6; D is unclear. CDR3 nucleotides: TGTGCCAGTAGTATTACAGATGATTCACCCCTCCACTTT. Amino acid sequence: CASSITDDSPLHF.